The rows below give T cell receptor beta chains drawn from one sample of a study of early T cells in non-severe SARS-CoV-2 infection. TCRdb re-analysed the 5' RACE reads in MiXCR, keeping a single row per CDR3 protein. The table shows tens of thousands of distinct CDR3 sequences, with around 8% occurring only once. Sample: whole blood. These receptors were collected from an adult who was a healthcare worker with PCR-confirmed SARS-CoV-2 infection or an uninfected control (not recorded which). The CDR3 runs from the conserved cysteine through the conserved F or W. D genes are given only for firm matches. The size of a clone is reported for some rows only, either as once, few or many, or as a class for expanded clones.

size	V	D	J	CDR3	DNA
.	TRBV6-5	.	TRBJ1-1	CASSPSIQAEAFF	TGTGCCAGCAGTCCCTCGATCCAGGCTGAAGCTTTCTTT
.	TRBV19	TRBD2	TRBJ2-5	CASTSSGRLEGTQYF	TGTGCCAGCACATCTAGCGGGAGGTTGGAGGGGACCCAGTACTTC
many	TRBV18	.	TRBJ2-7	CASSPGSSSYEQYF	TGTGCCAGCTCACCCGGTTCGAGCTCCTACGAGCAGTACTTC
many	TRBV7-6	.	TRBJ2-2	CASSLRRTGELFF	TGTGCCAGCAGCTTACGACGTACCGGGGAGCTGTTTTTT
few	TRBV20-1	.	TRBJ2-1	CSARDRTHGNEQFF	TGCAGTGCTAGAGATCGGACCCACGGGAATGAGCAGTTCTTC
few	TRBV9	.	TRBJ1-1	CASSVATYGEAFF	TGTGCCAGCAGCGTAGCTACGTACGGTGAAGCTTTCTTT
many	TRBV27	.	TRBJ1-3	CASSFGTPGNTIYF	TGTGCCAGCAGTTTCGGGACGCCTGGAAACACCATATATTTT
many	TRBV5-1	.	TRBJ2-5	CASSLESSQETQYF	TGCGCCAGCAGCTTGGAGAGCAGTCAAGAGACCCAGTACTTC
.	TRBV11-1	.	TRBJ2-7	CASSLAVGAHEQYF	TGTGCCAGCAGCTTAGCGGTGGGAGCGCACGAGCAGTACTTC
few	TRBV20-1	.	TRBJ1-5	CSARGAARFHSNQPQHF	TGCAGTGCTAGAGGGGCCGCGAGATTCCATAGCAATCAGCCCCAGCATTTT
.	TRBV10-3	.	TRBJ1-6	CAIRQEGGNYISPLHF	TGTGCCATCAGGCAGGAGGGCGGAAATTATATTTCACCCCTCCACTTT
.	TRBV27	.	TRBJ1-1	CASSLLGAEAFF	TGTGCCAGCAGTTTATTAGGCGCTGAAGCTTTCTTT
many	TRBV11-2	TRBD1	TRBJ2-7	CASAPGTGVYEQYF	TGTGCCAGCGCGCCCGGGACAGGGGTTTACGAGCAGTACTTC
.	TRBV20-1	.	TRBJ2-7	CSARSHEQYF	TGCAGTGCTAGAAGCCACGAGCAGTACTTC
many	TRBV2	.	TRBJ2-1	CASSVEFSSYNEQFF	TGTGCCAGCAGTGTAGAGTTCAGCTCCTACAATGAGCAGTTCTTC
many	TRBV6-6	.	TRBJ1-2	CASSPTALQEGYGYTF	TGTGCCAGCAGTCCTACGGCCCTACAGGAGGGGTATGGCTACACCTTC
many	TRBV25-1	.	TRBJ2-2	CASSRDGPNTGELFF	TGTGCCAGCAGTCGGGACGGTCCGAACACCGGGGAGCTGTTTTTT
few	TRBV7-2	.	TRBJ2-4	CASSSRGAGGNIQYF	TGTGCCAGCAGCTCTAGAGGGGCCGGCGGAAACATTCAGTACTTC
many	TRBV6-2/TRBV6-3	.	TRBJ2-7	CASNEFSYEQYF	TGTGCCAGCAATGAGTTTTCCTACGAGCAGTACTTC
.	TRBV20-1	.	TRBJ2-3	CSTRSSGAGTQYF	TGCAGTACCCGGAGTAGCGGAGCCGGGACGCAGTATTTT
few	TRBV20-1	.	TRBJ2-2	CSARMQGGGTGELFF	TGCAGTGCTAGAATGCAGGGTGGGGGCACCGGGGAGCTGTTTTTT
.	TRBV7-3	.	TRBJ2-6	CASSLQGAGANVLTF	TGTGCCAGCAGCTTGCAGGGCGCTGGGGCCAACGTCCTGACTTTC
.	TRBV6-1	.	TRBJ2-5	CASSDPHRELETQYF	TGTGCCAGCAGTGATCCACACAGGGAGCTAGAGACCCAGTACTTC
few	TRBV29-1	.	TRBJ2-7	CSVKGSYEQYF	TGCAGCGTAAAAGGTTCTTACGAGCAGTACTTC
.	TRBV18	TRBD2	TRBJ2-1	CASSPRVTSGYNEQFF	TGTGCCAGCTCACCACGTGTGACTAGCGGCTACAATGAGCAGTTCTTC
.	TRBV5-1	.	TRBJ1-6	CASSPVGTADNSPLHF	TGCGCCAGCAGCCCAGTGGGTACAGCAGATAATTCACCCCTCCACTTT
many	TRBV6-6	.	TRBJ2-7	CASTVRGTAAPREQYF	TGTGCCAGCACCGTAAGGGGGACTGCTGCCCCCCGAGAGCAGTACTTC
many	TRBV4-1	.	TRBJ1-2	CASSQLGQLNYGYTF	TGCGCCAGCAGCCAATTGGGACAACTTAACTATGGCTACACCTTC
few	TRBV10-3	TRBD1	TRBJ1-4	CAISLGTGSNEKLFF	TGTGCCATCAGCCTAGGGACAGGGTCTAATGAAAAACTGTTTTTT
few	TRBV11-2	.	TRBJ1-1	CASSLAPRAEAFF	TGTGCCAGCAGCTTAGCCCCAAGGGCTGAAGCTTTCTTT
many	TRBV19	.	TRBJ2-7	CASSNRDLLYEQYF	TGTGCCAGTAGTAACCGGGACTTGCTTTACGAGCAGTACTTC
few	TRBV11-2	TRBD2	TRBJ2-1	CASSGLGGEQFF	TGTGCCAGCAGCGGACTAGGAGGTGAGCAGTTCTTC
few	TRBV20-1	.	TRBJ1-3	CSARPSGNTIYF	TGCAGTGCTCGACCGTCTGGAAACACCATATATTTT
.	TRBV24-1	TRBD1	TRBJ2-1	CATSDLGGKNEQFF	TGTGCCACCAGTGATTTAGGGGGCAAGAATGAGCAGTTCTTC
.	TRBV7-9	.	TRBJ1-5	CASSSGPNSNQPQHF	TGTGCCAGCAGCTCGGGACCAAATAGCAATCAGCCCCAGCATTTT
.	TRBV6-2/TRBV6-3	.	TRBJ2-6	CASSPLGANPSGANVLTF	TGTGCCAGCAGCCCCTTGGGGGCCAACCCCTCTGGGGCCAACGTCCTGACTTTC
many	TRBV6-6	.	TRBJ1-2	CASSGGRGLEKDYTF	TGTGCCAGCAGCGGAGGGCGGGGGCTGGAGAAGGACTACACCTTC
few	TRBV2	.	TRBJ1-1	CASRIGQYTEAFF	TGTGCCAGCAGGATCGGACAGTACACTGAAGCTTTCTTT
.	TRBV6-2/TRBV6-3	.	TRBJ1-5	CASRPPDVIPYSNQPQHF	TGTGCCAGCAGACCTCCCGATGTCATCCCATATAGCAATCAGCCCCAGCATTTT
many	TRBV24-1	.	TRBJ2-4	CATSDLGAPRYF	TGTGCCACCAGTGACCTTGGGGCACCTCGTTACTTC
many	TRBV29-1	.	TRBJ2-1	CSVTNYEQFF	TGCAGCGTTACTAACTATGAGCAGTTCTTC
few	TRBV5-4	.	TRBJ1-1	CASSLELLNTEAFF	TGTGCCAGCAGCTTGGAACTACTGAACACTGAAGCTTTCTTT
.	TRBV4-1	.	TRBJ1-4	CASSLDLATNEKLFF	TGCGCCAGCAGCCTTGACCTGGCAACTAATGAAAAACTGTTTTTT
few	TRBV19	TRBD1	TRBJ2-6	CASDWGQGLTGANVLTF	TGTGCCAGTGATTGGGGACAGGGCCTCACTGGGGCCAACGTCCTGACTTTC
few	TRBV7-8	.	TRBJ2-7	CASSLEVGARVEQYF	TGTGCCAGCAGCTTGGAAGTTGGGGCGAGGGTCGAGCAGTACTTC
many	TRBV5-1	.	TRBJ2-7	CASSLEKAAYEQYF	TGCGCCAGCAGCTTGGAGAAGGCGGCCTACGAGCAGTACTTC
few	TRBV12-5	.	TRBJ2-3	CASAPGSSGDTQYF	TGTGCTAGTGCCCCGGGCTCCAGCGGAGATACGCAGTATTTT
few	TRBV5-1	.	TRBJ2-3	CASSLRDTYSTDTQYF	TGCGCCAGCAGCCTCCGGGACACTTACTCCACAGATACGCAGTATTTT
many	TRBV27	TRBD2	TRBJ2-2	CASSREGRVNTGELFF	TGTGCCAGCAGCCGGGAGGGCCGAGTAAACACCGGGGAGCTGTTTTTT
medium-sized	TRBV12-3/TRBV12-4	TRBD1	TRBJ1-5	CASSPGTGGFSNQPQHF	TGTGCCAGCAGTCCGGGGACAGGCGGTTTTAGCAATCAGCCCCAGCATTTT
few	TRBV19	TRBD2	TRBJ2-7	CASRRSGRTYF	TGTGCCAGTAGGAGGAGCGGGAGGACGTACTTC
.	TRBV7-2	TRBD1	TRBJ2-4	CASSFDRGPAKNIQYF	TGTGCCAGCAGCTTTGACAGGGGGCCTGCCAAAAACATTCAGTACTTC
.	TRBV27	.	TRBJ1-6	CASRGSGARWSYNSPLHF	TGTGCCAGCAGAGGATCGGGGGCGCGGTGGTCCTATAATTCACCCCTCCACTTT
many	TRBV12-3/TRBV12-4	.	TRBJ1-3	CASSPGGSSGNTIYF	TGTGCCAGCAGCCCCGGCGGCAGCTCTGGAAACACCATATATTTT
few	TRBV5-1	.	TRBJ2-2	CASSENTGELFF	TGCGCCAGCAGCGAGAACACCGGGGAGCTGTTTTTT